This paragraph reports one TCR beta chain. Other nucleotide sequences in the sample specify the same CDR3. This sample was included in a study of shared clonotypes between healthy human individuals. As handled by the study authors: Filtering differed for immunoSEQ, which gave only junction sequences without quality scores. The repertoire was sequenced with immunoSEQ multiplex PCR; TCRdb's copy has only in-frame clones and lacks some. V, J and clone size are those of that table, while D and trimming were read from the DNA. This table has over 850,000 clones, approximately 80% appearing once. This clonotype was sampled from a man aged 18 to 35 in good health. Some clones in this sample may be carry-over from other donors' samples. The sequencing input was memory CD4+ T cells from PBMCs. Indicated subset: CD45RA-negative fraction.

The CDR3 sequence: CASNRLAGAYEQYF. The CDR3 nucleotides are TGTGCCAGCAACCGACTAGCGGGAGCCTACGAGCAGTACTTC. This chain joins TRBV7-2 and TRBJ2-7; 12 bases map to TRBD2. The CDR3 spans 14 residues. Per germline, CDR1 SGHTA and CDR2 FQGNSA. V was pared by 7 bases and J by 2 bases, with 3 bases of the junction left unmatched.